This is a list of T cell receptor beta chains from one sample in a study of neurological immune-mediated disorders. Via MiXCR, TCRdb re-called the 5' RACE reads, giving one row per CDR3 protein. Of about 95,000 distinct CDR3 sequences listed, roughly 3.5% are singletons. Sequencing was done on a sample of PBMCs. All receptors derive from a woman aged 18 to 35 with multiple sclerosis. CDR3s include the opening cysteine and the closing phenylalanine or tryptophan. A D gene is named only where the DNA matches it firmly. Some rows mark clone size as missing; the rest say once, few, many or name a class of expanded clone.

CDR3: CASKGEASSYNEQFF; DNA: TGTGCCAGCAAGGGCGAGGCCAGCTCCTACAATGAGCAGTTCTTC; J: TRBJ2-1; V: TRBV6-1; D: .; size: many
CDR3: CSARTGAGVWDEAFF; DNA: TGCAGTGCTAGGACGGGGGCTGGCGTGTGGGATGAAGCTTTCTTT; J: TRBJ1-1; V: TRBV20-1; D: .; size: many
CDR3: CASSPTSPGQGAGNEQFF; DNA: TGTGCCAGCTCACCAACCTCGCCGGGACAGGGGGCTGGCAATGAGCAGTTCTTC; J: TRBJ2-1; V: TRBV18; D: TRBD1; size: many
CDR3: CASSVGPENSQGEQYF; DNA: TGTGCCAGCAGCGTAGGACCCGAGAATAGCCAGGGCGAGCAGTACTTC; J: TRBJ2-7; V: TRBV9; D: .; size: many
CDR3: CASSLGTVATEQYF; DNA: TGCGCCAGCAGCTTGGGGACAGTAGCTACCGAGCAGTACTTC; J: TRBJ2-7; V: TRBV5-1; D: .; size: many
CDR3: CASSQSALEDLNTGELFF; DNA: TGTGCCAGCAGCCAGAGCGCCTTAGAAGACCTTAACACCGGGGAGCTGTTTTTT; J: TRBJ2-2; V: TRBV7-9; D: .; size: few
CDR3: CSAPSGRTYEQYF; DNA: TGCAGTGCTCCTAGCGGGAGGACCTACGAGCAGTACTTC; J: TRBJ2-7; V: TRBV20-1; D: TRBD2; size: many
CDR3: CASKGQPYSNQPQHF; DNA: TGTGCCAGTAAGGGACAGCCATATAGCAATCAGCCCCAGCATTTT; J: TRBJ1-5; V: TRBV19; D: TRBD1; size: many
CDR3: CASSYGQGPGDTEAFF; DNA: TGTGCCAGCAGCTACGGACAGGGCCCTGGGGACACTGAAGCTTTCTTT; J: TRBJ1-1; V: TRBV7-9; D: TRBD1; size: many
CDR3: CASSVDRGFEKLFF; DNA: TGTGCCAGCAGTGTAGACAGGGGCTTCGAAAAACTGTTTTTT; J: TRBJ1-4; V: TRBV12-3/TRBV12-4; D: TRBD1; size: .
CDR3: CAIRADRAGANTEAFF; DNA: TGTGCCATCAGGGCGGACAGGGCGGGAGCGAACACTGAAGCTTTCTTT; J: TRBJ1-1; V: TRBV10-3; D: TRBD1; size: .
CDR3: CASRLAGGPYEQFF; DNA: TGTGCCAGCAGACTAGCGGGAGGGCCCTATGAGCAGTTCTTC; J: TRBJ2-1; V: TRBV6-6; D: TRBD2; size: many
CDR3: CASSEGPLYTQYF; DNA: TGCGCCAGCAGCGAGGGACCCCTATATACGCAGTATTTT; J: TRBJ2-3; V: TRBV4-1; D: .; size: many
CDR3: CASSLLGQDTQYF; DNA: TGTGCCAGCAGCTTATTAGGGCAAGATACGCAGTATTTT; J: TRBJ2-3; V: TRBV7-2; D: .; size: .
CDR3: CASYPWEGGTEAFF; DNA: TGTGCCAGCTACCCCTGGGAAGGGGGCACTGAAGCTTTCTTT; J: TRBJ1-1; V: TRBV5-5; D: .; size: many
CDR3: CASSEGLRVEQYF; DNA: TGTGCCAGCAGTGAGGGACTGCGCGTGGAGCAGTACTTC; J: TRBJ2-7; V: TRBV2; D: .; size: many
CDR3: CASSLQGLPTYEQYF; DNA: TGTGCCAGCAGCCTTCAAGGACTTCCTACCTACGAGCAGTACTTC; J: TRBJ2-7; V: TRBV3-1; D: .; size: many
CDR3: CASSLYGSGGGDPSGANVLTF; DNA: TGCGCCAGCAGCTTGTATGGTAGCGGAGGTGGGGACCCATCTGGGGCCAACGTCCTGACTTTC; J: TRBJ2-6; V: TRBV5-1; D: .; size: many
CDR3: CASSLVGGSDTQYF; DNA: TGTGCCAGCAGCTTAGTTGGGGGGTCAGATACGCAGTATTTT; J: TRBJ2-3; V: TRBV7-2; D: .; size: many
CDR3: CASSERGDNSPLHF; DNA: TGTGCCAGCAGTGAACGAGGGGATAATTCACCCCTCCACTTT; J: TRBJ1-6; V: TRBV6-4; D: .; size: many
CDR3: CSVEVQGGEGGATDTQYF; DNA: TGCAGCGTTGAGGTACAGGGAGGAGAAGGAGGAGCCACAGATACGCAGTATTTT; J: TRBJ2-3; V: TRBV29-1; D: .; size: many
CDR3: CSARAGDSNQPQHF; DNA: TGCAGTGCTAGAGCGGGGGATAGCAATCAGCCCCAGCATTTT; J: TRBJ1-5; V: TRBV20-1; D: .; size: many
CDR3: CASSLGLISDEQYF; DNA: TGTGCCAGCAGCTTAGGACTGATTTCTGACGAGCAGTACTTC; J: TRBJ2-7; V: TRBV7-9; D: .; size: many
CDR3: CAISDDQEIYEQYF; DNA: TGTGCCATCAGTGATGACCAGGAGATCTACGAGCAGTACTTC; J: TRBJ2-7; V: TRBV10-3; D: .; size: many
CDR3: CASSLGRSGLGYTF; DNA: TGTGCCAGCAGCTTAGGGCGTAGTGGGCTTGGCTACACCTTC; J: TRBJ1-2; V: TRBV11-2; D: .; size: many
CDR3: CATRQGPMDTEAFF; DNA: TGTGCCACAAGACAGGGCCCTATGGACACTGAAGCTTTCTTT; J: TRBJ1-1; V: TRBV15; D: TRBD1; size: many